The 2 T cell receptor beta chains presented below share a single source sample, sequenced in a study of blood T cell repertoires in COVID-19. Profiling relied on immunoSEQ multiplex PCR, and the TCRdb table lists in-frame clones only, not all of them. The repertoire holds some 140,000 clones, with roughly nine tenths as singletons. Sample: peripheral blood. The source of these receptors is a man in his fifties or sixties with acute or convalescent COVID-19.

The V gene is TRBV3-1 (or the pseudogene TRBV3-2), the J gene TRBJ1-4; 7 positions match TRBD1. Trimming removed 6 bases from V and 2 bases from J; junction bases left unmatched: 3. Germline V gene sequence: CDR1 LGHDT, CDR2 YNNKEL (reference sequence). The CDR3 sequence is 14 residues long. Here the CDR3 DNA reads TGTGCCAGCAGGCGACAGGGCACTAATGAAAAACTGTTTTTT. It is translated as CASRRQGTNEKLFF.

The chain uses TRBV5-1 and TRBJ1-6; D is unclear. V lost 3 bases and J lost 8, with 12 bases in between. This CDR3 has 14 residues. The germline V gene encodes CDR1 SGHRS and CDR2 YFSETQ. In nucleotides, the CDR3 is TGCGCCAGCAGCTCGGGCTTGCGGGATTCACCCCTCCACTTT. Translation: CASSSGLRDSPLHF.